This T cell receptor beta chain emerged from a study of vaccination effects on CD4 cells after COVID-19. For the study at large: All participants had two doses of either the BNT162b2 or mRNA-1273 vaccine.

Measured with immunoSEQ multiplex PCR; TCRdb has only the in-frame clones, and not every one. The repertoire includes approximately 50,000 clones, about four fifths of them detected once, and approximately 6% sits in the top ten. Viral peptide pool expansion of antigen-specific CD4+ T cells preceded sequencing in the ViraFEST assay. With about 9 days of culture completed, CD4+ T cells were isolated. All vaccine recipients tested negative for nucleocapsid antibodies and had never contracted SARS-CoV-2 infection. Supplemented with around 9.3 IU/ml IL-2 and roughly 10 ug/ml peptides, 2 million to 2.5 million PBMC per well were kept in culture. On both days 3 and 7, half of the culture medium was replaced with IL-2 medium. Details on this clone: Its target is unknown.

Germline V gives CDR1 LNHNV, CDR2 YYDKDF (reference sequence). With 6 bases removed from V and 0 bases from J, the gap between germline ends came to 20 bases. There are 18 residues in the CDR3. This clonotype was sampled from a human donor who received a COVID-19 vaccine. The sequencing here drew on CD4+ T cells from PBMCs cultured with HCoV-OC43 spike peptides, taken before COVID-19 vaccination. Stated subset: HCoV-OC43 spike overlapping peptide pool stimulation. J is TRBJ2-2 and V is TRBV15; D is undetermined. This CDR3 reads CATSRRHGVETNTGELFF. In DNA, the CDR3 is TGTGCCACCAGTAGAAGACATGGGGTGGAAACGAACACCGGGGAGCTGTTTTTT.